This T cell receptor (beta chain) was captured by sequencing in a study of T cells in Graves' hyperthyroidism and ophthalmopathy. Study-wide points: Among clonotypes expanded in thyroid above 0.001, most were also found in blood. Ophthalmopathy and stable hyperthyroidism were separated by a 13 V-J model.

There are many counts of this clonotype. The antigen remains undetermined. These patients, aged 18 to 65, had recently diagnosed hyperthyroidism lasting under 2 months. Blood was drawn at first hyperthyroidism diagnosis, before any ophthalmopathy symptoms. RNA transcripts served as the template for amplifying TCR beta CDR3 regions. HTBI primers drove first-round RT-PCR of the TCR CDR3. TCRdb recomputed calls from the multiplex PCR reads with MiXCR, one row per CDR3 protein. The sample shows fewer than 350,000 distinct CDR3 sequences, 15% of them seen only once. The CDR3 loop spans 13 amino acids. CDR1 is SGHNT, CDR2 YENEEA, per germline. The V end lost 4 bases, the J end lost 7 bases, and 10 bases lay between the germline ends.

The receptor was isolated from a woman aged 45 to 65 with Graves' hyperthyroidism that later progressed to Graves' ophthalmopathy. The sequenced sample consisted of blood. The chain employs TRBV11-3 and TRBJ2-2; D gene unclear. CDR3 sequence: CASSSDGHGELFF. CDR3 DNA: TGTGCCAGCAGCTCAGACGGTCACGGGGAGCTGTTTTTT.